The 26 T cell receptor beta chains in this list originate from one sample, sequenced in a study of T-cell reconstitution after alpha-beta-depleted transplantation in children. Unique molecular identifiers were incorporated into the prepared TCRbeta library. One entry per CDR3 protein, called by TCRdb with MiXCR from the PCR reads. The repertoire holds just over 200,000 distinct CDR3 sequences, with roughly 9.1% as singletons. The material sequenced was PBMCs, mostly from graft donor cells, taken 360 days after TCRalphabeta/CD19-depleted stem cell transplant. These receptors were obtained from a male patient under 10 years old who had a stem cell transplant for acute myeloid leukemia, so the T cells may come from the graft donor.

V is TRBV5-1 and J is TRBJ2-7; 11 bases align to TRBD2. This CDR3 has 18 residues. V lost 5 bases and J lost 3; bases outside the gene matches: 16. Per germline, CDR1 SGHRS and CDR2 YFSETQ. The CDR3 protein is CASRSLAGGQFPVYEQYF. The CDR3 DNA reads TGCGCCAGCAGAAGCCTAGCGGGAGGTCAATTCCCCGTCTACGAGCAGTACTTC.

A few counts support this clonotype. The V gene is TRBV3-1, the J gene TRBJ1-1, with a tentative D call TRBD1 (5 bases). The CDR3 extends over 14 amino acids. The germline V gene encodes CDR1 LGHDT and CDR2 YNNKEL (reference sequence). Trimming left V 0 bases short and J 5 bases short, with 10 bases between. CDR3 in DNA: TGTGCCAGCAGCCAAGACGGGGGAGGGACTGAAGCTTTCTTT. Translating gives CASSQDGGGTEAFF.

The V call is TRBV5-1, the J call TRBJ2-7; no definite D call. The CDR3 extends over 15 amino acids. The germline gives CDR1 SGHRS, CDR2 YFSETQ. Trimming took off 4 bases at V and 4 bases at J, with 18 bases between the two ends. The DNA for the CDR3 is TGCGCCAGCAGCCCATCCCGGACCCCAACTTACGAGCAGTACTTC. Protein sequence: CASSPSRTPTYEQYF.

As regards this clonotype: One end of the junction varies from germline; a read error may be responsible. The chain combines TRBV5-1 with TRBJ2-3; TRBD1 might be the D (7 bases). This CDR3 is built from 16 residues. Germline CDR1 SGHRS, CDR2 YFSETQ. This chain's CDR3 is CASSGGTDDSTYTQYF. The CDR3 DNA reads TGCGCCAGCAGCGGCGGGACAGACGATAGCACATATACGCAGTATTTT.

There are a few counts of this clonotype. The chain has TRBV3-1 and TRBJ2-7, with D perhaps matching TRBD1 (5 bases). Germline loops: CDR1 LGHDT, CDR2 YNNKEL (reference sequence). V lost 0 bases and J 4 bases, leaving 16 bases between the germline ends. The CDR3 is 16 amino acids. The chain's CDR3 is CASSQEGDGINYEQYF. CDR3 sequence (DNA): TGTGCCAGCAGCCAAGAAGGGGATGGAATAAATTACGAGCAGTACTTC.

In its sample, this clonotype was seen a few times. The genes are TRBV4-1 and TRBJ2-6; weak D call: TRBD1 (5 bases). The CDR3 sequence is 15 residues long. V shed 5 bases and J shed 4 bases, with 12 bases lying between them. The germline CDR1 and CDR2 sequences are MGHRA and YSYEKL. The CDR3 DNA is TGCGCCAGCAGCTTACTGGGGCTAGGGGCCAACGTCCTGACTTTC. It yields the protein CASSLLGLGANVLTF.

This clonotype has a handful of counts. The CDR3 spells CASSQELARGKDTQYF. As DNA, the CDR3 is TGTGCCAGCAGCCAAGAGCTAGCGCGAGGGAAAGATACGCAGTATTTT. The V call is TRBV4-2, the J call TRBJ2-3; D may be TRBD2 (6 bases). The V gene's germline CDR1 is LGHNA and CDR2 YNFKEQ. Trimming removed 0 bases at V and 5 bases at J, with 15 bases between. The CDR3 runs 16 residues.

The DNA of the CDR3 is TGTGCCAGCAGCAACGGAGCAGATACGCAGTATTTT. Its translation is CASSNGADTQYF. This chain links TRBV7-3 with TRBJ2-3; no clear D. V was trimmed by 5 bases and J by 4 bases, leaving 7 bases between them. CDR3 length: 12 amino acids. The germline gives CDR1 SGHTA, CDR2 FQGTGA. Using reference TRBV7-3 and TRBJ2-3 for the parts outside the CDR3, the full variable domain is GAGVSQTPSNKVTEKGKYVELRCDPISGHTALYWYRQSLGQGPEFLIYFQGTGAADDSGLPNDRFFAVRPEGSVSTLKIQRTERGDSAVYLCASSNGADTQYFGPGTRLTVL.

This clonotype has a count of ten or more. The rearrangement links TRBV20-1 to TRBJ2-1, with D perhaps TRBD2 (5 bases). This CDR3 is built from 12 residues. V lost 4 bases to trimming and J lost 10 bases, with 14 bases between them. CDR1 is DFQATT, CDR2 SNEGSKA, per germline (reference sequence). The CDR3 loop reads CSAIEFGGEQFF. The CDR3 coding sequence is TGCAGTGCTATCGAATTTGGCGGGGAGCAGTTCTTC.

In its sample, this clonotype was seen many times. A read error may produce the germline difference seen at one junction end. This chain joins TRBV20-1 and TRBJ2-7; possible D gene TRBD1, 6 bases. The CDR3 loop spans 12 amino acids. Germline V lookup: CDR1 DFQATT, CDR2 SNEGSKA (reference sequence). CDR3 nucleotide sequence: TGCAGCGCTAGAGGACAGTCCTACGAGCAGTACTTC. Translation gives CSARGQSYEQYF.

The gene calls are TRBV19 and TRBJ2-1; 7 bases are shared with TRBD1. Germline-derived CDR1 and CDR2 are LNHDA and SQIVND (reference sequence). The junction had 6 bases not matched to a gene; V was cut back by 7 bases and J by 0 bases. CDR3 length equals 15 residues. The CDR3 protein is CASTRGQLSYNEQFF. CDR3 DNA sequence: TGTGCCAGTACCCGGGGACAGCTCTCCTACAATGAGCAGTTCTTC.

This clonotype was detected only a few times. This rearrangement joins TRBV12-3 or TRBV12-4 to TRBJ2-2; the match to TRBD2 covers 15 bases. This CDR3 region has 16 residues. V lost 5 bases, J lost 8 bases, and 6 bases stayed unmatched. CDR3 bases: TGTGCCAGCAGTCCCCCGGGACTAGCGGGAGGTGGGGAGCTGTTTTTT. Protein sequence: CASSPPGLAGGGELFF.

This chain links TRBV10-3 with TRBJ2-3, with 11 nucleotides matching TRBD1. Germline trimming cut 5 bases from V and 3 bases from J; bases unmatched to any gene: 4. The CDR3 spans 15 residues. Germline CDR1 and CDR2: ENHRY and SYGVKD. CDR3: CAISPGQGATDTQYF. The CDR3 coding sequence is TGTGCCATCAGTCCAGGACAGGGGGCAACAGATACGCAGTATTTT.

The chain combines TRBV5-4 with TRBJ2-5, with D unclear. The V gene's germline CDR1 is SGHNT and CDR2 YYREEE (reference sequence). The CDR3 contains 12 residues. The V end lost 6 bases, the J end lost 5 bases, and 11 bases lay between the germline ends. The CDR3 DNA is TGTGCCAGCACCCTGAATGGGGAGACCCAGTACTTC. It yields the protein CASTLNGETQYF.

This clonotype turned up a few times. The chain employs TRBV3-1 and TRBJ2-5; 11 nucleotides line up with TRBD2. The germline gives CDR1 LGHDT, CDR2 YNNKEL (reference sequence). V dropped 4 bases and J dropped 5; count of bases not matched to a gene: 15. This CDR3 has 18 amino acids. The CDR3, as DNA: TGTGCCAGCAGCCCGTCTTTGGGTAGCGGGGGGGCCGGGGAGACCCAGTACTTC. Protein product: CASSPSLGSGGAGETQYF.

This clonotype has only a few counts. J is TRBJ2-5 and V is TRBV13; maybe TRBD2 (5 bases). Trimming removed 5 bases at V and 1 base at J, with 14 bases between. Germline lookup yields CDR1 PRHDT and CDR2 FYEKMQ (reference sequence). The CDR3 contains 15 residues. CDR3: CASSPIPGTQETQYF. The CDR3 coding sequence is TGTGCCAGCAGCCCCATCCCGGGAACCCAAGAGACCCAGTACTTC.

This clonotype was observed a few times. The chain uses TRBV12-3 or TRBV12-4 and TRBJ1-4; D is ambiguous. The CDR3 runs to 11 residues. Trimming removed 5 bases from V and 8 bases from J, with 6 bases in between. The CDR3 sequence is CASSGMEKLFF. CDR3 DNA sequence: TGTGCCAGCAGTGGCATGGAAAAACTGTTTTTT.

This clonotype occurred a few times. The chain has TRBV7-3 and TRBJ2-2, with D perhaps being TRBD1 or TRBD2 (5 bases each). The CDR3 sequence is 15 residues long. The V and J ends lost 2 bases and 7 bases respectively, with 14 bases between them. Germline lookup yields CDR1 SGHTA and CDR2 FQGTGA. This CDR3 is CASSLGPGPVGELFF. The CDR3 DNA reads as TGTGCCAGCAGCTTAGGCCCGGGGCCGGTCGGGGAGCTGTTTTTT.

This clonotype was recorded many times. V is TRBV11-2 and J is TRBJ1-1; D uncertain. Germline assignment: CDR1 SGHAT and CDR2 FQNNGV. The ends were cut back, 2 bases at V and 3 bases at J, with 7 bases in the middle. This CDR3 has 13 residues. The CDR3 DNA reads as TGTGCCAGCAGCTTAACCGAGTACACTGAAGCTTTCTTT. It codes for CASSLTEYTEAFF.

Only a few counts were recorded for this clonotype. The chain is built from TRBV12-3 or TRBV12-4 and TRBJ1-2; 8 nucleotides align to TRBD1. V was pared by 6 bases and J by 7 bases, with 10 bases of the junction left unmatched. The CDR3 sequence is 14 residues long. The CDR3 spells CASRHYAGGGGYTF. The CDR3 coding sequence is TGTGCCAGCAGGCATTATGCAGGGGGCGGTGGCTACACCTTC.

This sequence joins TRBV20-1 and TRBJ1-2, with unresolved D. CDR3 size: 12 residues. The germline gives CDR1 DFQATT, CDR2 SNEGSKA (reference sequence). V lost 2 bases to trimming and J lost 2 bases, with 6 bases between them. CDR3 in amino acids: CSARSENYGYTF. CDR3 nucleotides: TGCAGTGCTAGATCAGAAAACTATGGCTACACCTTC.

There are a few counts of this clonotype. The chain carries TRBV4-1 and TRBJ2-1; 9 bases match TRBD2. The germline V gene encodes CDR1 MGHRA and CDR2 YSYEKL. CDR3 length: 21 residues. The V gene end was trimmed by 1 base and the J gene end by 3 bases; junction bases not matched to a gene: 19. CDR3 nucleotides: TGCGCCAGCAGCCAAGGCTGGCTAGCGGGATCCACAAGCAGTTACTACAATGAGCAGTTCTTC. This encodes CASSQGWLAGSTSSYYNEQFF.

This clonotype was recorded a few times. The rearrangement uses TRBV12-3 or TRBV12-4 and TRBJ2-3; 15 bases map to TRBD2. The CDR3 sequence is 19 residues long. Trimming removed 5 bases from V and 6 bases from J; junction bases left unmatched: 15. The CDR3 bases are TGTGCCAGCAGTCGCCGGCAGAGGGGACTAGCGGGGGGTTCGGATACGCAGTATTTT. Translation gives CASSRRQRGLAGGSDTQYF.

This clonotype was detected many times. The chain uses TRBV7-3 and TRBJ2-5, with D possibly being TRBD2 (7 bases). V was cut by 2 bases and J by 5 bases, with 21 bases left in between. CDR3 length: 17 amino acids. Per germline, CDR1 SGHTA and CDR2 FQGTGA. The CDR3 nucleotides read TGTGCCAGCAGCTTAGGTGGAGGGGGGGGCCGTGGGGAGACCCAGTACTTC. Amino acids: CASSLGGGGGRGETQYF.

This clonotype has at least ten counts. The chain couples TRBV12-3 or TRBV12-4 to TRBJ1-1; a possible D gene is TRBD1 (5 bases). With 4 bases removed from V and 4 bases from J, the gap between germline ends came to 13 bases. The CDR3 is made up of 14 amino acids. The CDR3 DNA is TGTGCCAGCAGTTATGAGGGGTTGAGCACTGAAGCTTTCTTT. It translates to CASSYEGLSTEAFF.

The genes are TRBV20-1 and TRBJ1-6, with a possible D match to TRBD1 (5 bases). V lost 1 base to trimming and J lost 5 bases, with 21 bases between them. The CDR3 length is 18 residues. Germline CDR1 reads DFQATT; CDR2 reads SNEGSKA (reference sequence). The CDR3 region has the DNA TGCAGTGCTAGAGCCCCCAGGTTTAGGGGCGGACATAATTCACCCCTCCACTTT. Amino acid sequence: CSARAPRFRGGHNSPLHF.